This TCR beta chain was captured by sequencing in a study of blood T cell repertoires in COVID-19. In the study overall: The United States, Italy and Spain supplied acute and convalescent COVID-19 samples. PBMCs, B-cell-depleted T cells, or T cells were the source of the cDNA or gDNA that made up the material.

V lost 1 base and J lost 3; bases outside the gene matches: 6. The germline V gene encodes CDR1 LGHNA and CDR2 YNFKEQ. The CDR3 has 15 amino acids. In the original workflow: Nucleated cell number was recorded as an estimate derived from reference gene primer amplification. Data came from immunoSEQ multiplex PCR; TCRdb stores just in-frame clones and leaves some out. That table gives V, J and clone size, and the DNA gave D and trimming. The sample contains approximately 300,000 clones, approximately 90% of which appear only once. The sequence derives from a man between 18 and 35 years old with active or convalescent COVID-19. The gene calls are TRBV4-2 and TRBJ2-7; 7 bases agree with TRBD1. Sequenced sample: peripheral blood. The CDR3 DNA reads TGTGCCAGCAGCCAAGTCGAGGGGGCTAACTACGAGCAGTACTTC. This encodes CASSQVEGANYEQYF.